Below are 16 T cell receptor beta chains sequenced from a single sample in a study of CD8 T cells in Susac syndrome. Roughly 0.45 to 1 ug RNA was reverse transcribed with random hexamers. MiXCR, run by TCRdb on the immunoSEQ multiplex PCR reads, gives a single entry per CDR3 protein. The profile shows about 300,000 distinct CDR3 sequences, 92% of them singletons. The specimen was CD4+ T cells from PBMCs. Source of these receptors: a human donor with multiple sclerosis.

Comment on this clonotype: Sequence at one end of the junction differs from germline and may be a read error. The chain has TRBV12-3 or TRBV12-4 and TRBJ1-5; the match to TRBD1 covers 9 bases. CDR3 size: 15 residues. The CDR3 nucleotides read TGTGCCAGCAGTTCGAGGGGACAGGGAACTCAGCTCCAGCATTTT. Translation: CASSSRGQGTQLQHF.

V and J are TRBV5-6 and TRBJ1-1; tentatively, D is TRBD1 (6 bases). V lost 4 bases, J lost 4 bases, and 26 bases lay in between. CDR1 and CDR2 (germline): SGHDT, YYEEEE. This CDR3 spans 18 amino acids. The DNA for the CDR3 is TGTGCCAGCAGCCCCGGACAAACCCAGGGGATAATCCGCACTGAAGCTTTCTTT. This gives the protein CASSPGQTQGIIRTEAFF.

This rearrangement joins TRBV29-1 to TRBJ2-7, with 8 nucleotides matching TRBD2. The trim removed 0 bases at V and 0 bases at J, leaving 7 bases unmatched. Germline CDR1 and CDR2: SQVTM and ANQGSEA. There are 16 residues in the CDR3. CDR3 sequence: CSVEDLVGGVSYEQYF. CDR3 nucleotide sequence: TGCAGCGTTGAAGATTTAGTCGGGGGGGTCTCCTACGAGCAGTACTTC.

The CDR3 loop reads CASSPQGQGKTSYEQYF. CDR3 DNA: TGTGCCAGTAGTCCACAGGGACAGGGGAAAACATCCTACGAGCAGTACTTC. This chain joins TRBV19 and TRBJ2-7; TRBD1 matches 10 bases. V trimming: 5 bases; J trimming: 1 base; junction bases outside the gene matches: 11. Germline CDR1 is LNHDA and CDR2 is SQIVND (reference sequence). The CDR3 contains 17 residues.

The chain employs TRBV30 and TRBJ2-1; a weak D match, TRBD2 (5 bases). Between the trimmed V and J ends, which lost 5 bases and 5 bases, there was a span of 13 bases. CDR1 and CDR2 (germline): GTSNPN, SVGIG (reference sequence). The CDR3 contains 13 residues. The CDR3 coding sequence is TGTGCCTGGGGGAGTGTCGAGCACAATGAGCAGTTCTTC. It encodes CAWGSVEHNEQFF.

CDR3 nucleotides: TGCGCCAGCAGCTGGGACAGTCGCTATGGCTACACCTTC. Translating it yields CASSWDSRYGYTF. This chain uses TRBV5-1 with TRBJ1-2; 7 bases agree with TRBD1. Germline values: CDR1 SGHRS, CDR2 YFSETQ. This CDR3 contains 13 residues. Germline trimming cut 3 bases from V and 4 bases from J; bases unmatched to any gene: 3.

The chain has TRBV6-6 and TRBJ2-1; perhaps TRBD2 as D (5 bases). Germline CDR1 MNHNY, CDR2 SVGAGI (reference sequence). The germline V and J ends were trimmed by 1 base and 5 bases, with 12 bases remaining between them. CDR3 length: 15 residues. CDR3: CASSYWVGVNNEQFF. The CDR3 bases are TGTGCCAGCAGTTACTGGGTCGGGGTCAACAATGAGCAGTTCTTC.

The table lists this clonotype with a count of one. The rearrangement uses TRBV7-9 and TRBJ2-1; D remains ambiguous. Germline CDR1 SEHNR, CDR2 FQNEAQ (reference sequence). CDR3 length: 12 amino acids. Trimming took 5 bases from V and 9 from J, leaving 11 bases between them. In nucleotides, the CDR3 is TGTGCCAGCAGCCCCTCCCTCGGTGAGCAGTTCTTC. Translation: CASSPSLGEQFF. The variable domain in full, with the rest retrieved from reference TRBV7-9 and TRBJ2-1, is DTGVSQNPRHKITKRGQNVTFRCDPISEHNRLYWYRQTLGQGPEFLTYFQNEAQLEKSRLLSDRFSAERPKGSFSTLEIQRTEQGDSAMYLCASSPSLGEQFFGPGTRLTVL.

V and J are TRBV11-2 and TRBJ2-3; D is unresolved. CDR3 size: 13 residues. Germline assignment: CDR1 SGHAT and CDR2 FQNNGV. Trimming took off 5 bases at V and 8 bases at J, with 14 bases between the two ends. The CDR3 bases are TGTGCCAGCAGCCCAGGACCCCCGGGTACGCAGTATTTT. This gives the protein CASSPGPPGTQYF.

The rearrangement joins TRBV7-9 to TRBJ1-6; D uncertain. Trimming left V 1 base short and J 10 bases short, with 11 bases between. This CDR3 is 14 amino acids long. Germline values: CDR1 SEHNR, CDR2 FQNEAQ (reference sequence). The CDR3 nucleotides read TGTGCCAGCAGCTTAGAACCGGGGAGGTCACCCCTCCACTTT. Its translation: CASSLEPGRSPLHF.

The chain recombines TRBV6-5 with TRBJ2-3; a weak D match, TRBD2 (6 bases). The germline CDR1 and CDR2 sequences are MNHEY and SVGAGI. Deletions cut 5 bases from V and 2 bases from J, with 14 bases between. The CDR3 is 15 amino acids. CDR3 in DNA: TGTGCCAGCAGTCTCCGGGACTTACCCACAGATACGCAGTATTTT. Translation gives CASSLRDLPTDTQYF.

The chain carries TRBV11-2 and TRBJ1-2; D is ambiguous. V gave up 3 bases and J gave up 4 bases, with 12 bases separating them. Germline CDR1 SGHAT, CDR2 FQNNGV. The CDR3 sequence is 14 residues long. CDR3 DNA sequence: TGTGCCAGCAGCTTGGACGGTGAGATCTATGGCTACACCTTC. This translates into CASSLDGEIYGYTF.

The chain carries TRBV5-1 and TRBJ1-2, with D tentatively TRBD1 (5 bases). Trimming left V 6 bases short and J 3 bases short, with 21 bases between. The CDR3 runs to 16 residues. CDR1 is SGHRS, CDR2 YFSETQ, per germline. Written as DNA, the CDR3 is TGCGCCAGCACCGACGGGGGAGGATTGTCTGACTATGGCTACACCTTC. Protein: CASTDGGGLSDYGYTF.

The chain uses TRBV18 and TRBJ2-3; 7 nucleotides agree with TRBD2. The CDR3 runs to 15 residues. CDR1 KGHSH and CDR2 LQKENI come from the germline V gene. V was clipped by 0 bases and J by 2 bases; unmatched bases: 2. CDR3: CASSPPAGPTDTQYF. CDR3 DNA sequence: TGTGCCAGCTCACCACCAGCGGGACCCACAGATACGCAGTATTTT.

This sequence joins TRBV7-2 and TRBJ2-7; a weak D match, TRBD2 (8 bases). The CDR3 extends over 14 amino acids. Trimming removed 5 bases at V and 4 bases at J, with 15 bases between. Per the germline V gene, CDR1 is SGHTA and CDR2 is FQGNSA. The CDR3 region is CASSREGARYEQYF. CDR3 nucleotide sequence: TGTGCCAGCAGCCGGGAGGGGGCGAGGTACGAGCAGTACTTC.

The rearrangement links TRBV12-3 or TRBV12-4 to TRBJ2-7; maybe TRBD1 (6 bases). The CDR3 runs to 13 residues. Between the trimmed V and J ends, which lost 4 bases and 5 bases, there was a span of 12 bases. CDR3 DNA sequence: TGTGCCAGCAGTTCAGACAGGCCCCACGAGCAGTACTTC. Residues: CASSSDRPHEQYF.